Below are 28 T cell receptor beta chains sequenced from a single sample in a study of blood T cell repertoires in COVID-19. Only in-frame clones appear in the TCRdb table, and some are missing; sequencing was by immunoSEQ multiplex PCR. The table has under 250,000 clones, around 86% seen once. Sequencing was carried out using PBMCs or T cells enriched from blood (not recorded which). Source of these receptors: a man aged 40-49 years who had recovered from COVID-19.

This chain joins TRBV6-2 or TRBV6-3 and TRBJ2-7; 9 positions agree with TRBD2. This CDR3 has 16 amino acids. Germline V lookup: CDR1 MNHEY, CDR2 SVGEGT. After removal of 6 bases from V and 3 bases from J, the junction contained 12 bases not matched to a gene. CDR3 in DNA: TGTGCCAGCAGCCAAGGCCTAGCGGGGAGTCGCTACGAGCAGTACTTC. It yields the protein CASSQGLAGSRYEQYF.

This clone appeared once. The CDR3 DNA follows: TGTGCCAGCAGCTTAGAGCTTAGCGCCCGGTACGAGCAGTACTTC. Translating it yields CASSLELSARYEQYF. The rearrangement joins TRBV7-6 to TRBJ2-7, with D possibly being TRBD2 (5 bases). V was shortened by 1 base and J by 4 bases, with 14 bases between the two germline ends. This CDR3 is 15 amino acids long. Per germline, CDR1 SGHVS and CDR2 FNYEAQ. The whole variable domain, remainder taken from reference TRBV7-6 and TRBJ2-7, is GAGVSQSPRYKVTKRGQDVALRCDPISGHVSLYWYRQALGQGPEFLTYFNYEAQQDKSGLPNDRFSAERPEGSISTLTIQRTEQRDSAMYRCASSLELSARYEQYFGPGTRLTVT.

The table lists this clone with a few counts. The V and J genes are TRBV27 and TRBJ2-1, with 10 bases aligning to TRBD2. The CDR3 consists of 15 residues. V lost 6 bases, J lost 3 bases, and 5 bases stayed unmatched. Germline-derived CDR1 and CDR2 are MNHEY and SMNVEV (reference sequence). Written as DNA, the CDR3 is TGTGCCAGCAGGCTTTCTAGCGGGAGCTACAATGAGCAGTTCTTC. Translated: CASRLSSGSYNEQFF.

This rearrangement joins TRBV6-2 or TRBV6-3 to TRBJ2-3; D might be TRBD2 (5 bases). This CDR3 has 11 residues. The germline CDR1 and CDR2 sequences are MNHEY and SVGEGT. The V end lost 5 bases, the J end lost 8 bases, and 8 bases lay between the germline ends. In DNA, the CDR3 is TGTGCCAGCAGTAACAGCGGTACGCAGTATTTT. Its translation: CASSNSGTQYF.

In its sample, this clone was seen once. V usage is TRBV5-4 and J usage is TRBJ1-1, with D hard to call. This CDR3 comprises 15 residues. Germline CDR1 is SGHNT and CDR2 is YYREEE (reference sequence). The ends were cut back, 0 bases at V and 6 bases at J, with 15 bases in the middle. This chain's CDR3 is CASSLDAHGSAEAFF. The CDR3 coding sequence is TGTGCCAGCAGCTTGGACGCCCACGGGAGCGCTGAAGCTTTCTTT.

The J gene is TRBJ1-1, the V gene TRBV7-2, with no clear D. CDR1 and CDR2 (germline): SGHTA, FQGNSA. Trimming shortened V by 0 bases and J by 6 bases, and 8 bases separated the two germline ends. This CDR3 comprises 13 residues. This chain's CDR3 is CASSLAGRAEAFF. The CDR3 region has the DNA TGTGCCAGCAGCTTAGCGGGCAGAGCTGAAGCTTTCTTT.

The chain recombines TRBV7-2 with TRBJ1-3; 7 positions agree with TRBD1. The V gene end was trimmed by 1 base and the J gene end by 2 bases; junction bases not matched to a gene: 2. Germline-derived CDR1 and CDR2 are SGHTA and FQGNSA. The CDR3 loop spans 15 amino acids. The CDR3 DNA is TGTGCCAGCAGCTTAGGAGGGGGCGCTGGAAACACCATATATTTT. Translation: CASSLGGGAGNTIYF.

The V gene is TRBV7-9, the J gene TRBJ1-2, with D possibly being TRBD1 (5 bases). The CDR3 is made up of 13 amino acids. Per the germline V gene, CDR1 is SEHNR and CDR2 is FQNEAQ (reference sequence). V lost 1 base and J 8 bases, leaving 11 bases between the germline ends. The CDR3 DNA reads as TGTGCCAGCAGCTTAGTGCGGGACGAGGGCTACACCTTC. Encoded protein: CASSLVRDEGYTF.

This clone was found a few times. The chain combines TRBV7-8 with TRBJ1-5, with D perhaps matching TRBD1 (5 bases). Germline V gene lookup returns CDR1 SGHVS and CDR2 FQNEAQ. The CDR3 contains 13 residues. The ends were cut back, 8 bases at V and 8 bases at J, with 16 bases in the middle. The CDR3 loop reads CASSRQFDEPQHF. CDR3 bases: TGTGCCAGCTCGAGACAGTTTGATGAGCCCCAGCATTTT.

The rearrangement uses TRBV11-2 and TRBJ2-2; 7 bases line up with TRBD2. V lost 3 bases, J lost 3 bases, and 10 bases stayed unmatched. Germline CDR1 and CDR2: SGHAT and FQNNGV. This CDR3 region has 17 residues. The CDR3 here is CASSFFRLRGYTGELFF. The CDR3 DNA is TGTGCCAGCAGCTTTTTTAGGTTGCGGGGGTACACCGGGGAGCTGTTTTTT.

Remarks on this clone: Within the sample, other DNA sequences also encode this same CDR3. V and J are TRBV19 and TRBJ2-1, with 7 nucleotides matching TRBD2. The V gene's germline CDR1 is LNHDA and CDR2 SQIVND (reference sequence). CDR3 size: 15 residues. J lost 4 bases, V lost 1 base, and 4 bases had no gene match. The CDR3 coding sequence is TGTGCCAGTAGTATAGCGGGGGGTGGGTACAATGAGCAGTTCTTC. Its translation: CASSIAGGGYNEQFF. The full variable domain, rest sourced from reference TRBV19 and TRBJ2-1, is DGGITQSPKYLFRKEGQNVTLSCEQNLNHDAMYWYRQDPGQGLRLIYYSQIVNDFQKGDIAEGYSVSREKKESFPLTVTSAQKNPTAFYLCASSIAGGGYNEQFFGPGTRLTVL.

The CDR3 DNA reads TGTGCCAGCAGTGATTCTATGGGGGGGTTCCTTGAAAAACTGTTTTTT. Translation: CASSDSMGGFLEKLFF. The chain employs TRBV25-1 and TRBJ1-4; D perhaps matches TRBD1 (5 bases). CDR1 and CDR2 from the germline V gene are MGHDK and SYGVNS. V gave up 3 bases and J gave up 7 bases, with 18 bases separating them. The CDR3 consists of 16 residues.

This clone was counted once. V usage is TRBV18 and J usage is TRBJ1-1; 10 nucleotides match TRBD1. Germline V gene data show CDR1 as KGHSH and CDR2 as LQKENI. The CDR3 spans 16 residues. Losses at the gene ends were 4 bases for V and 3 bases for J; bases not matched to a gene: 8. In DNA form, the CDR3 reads TGTGCCAGCTCACAGTGGACAGGGGGACTGGACACTGAAGCTTTCTTT. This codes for CASSQWTGGLDTEAFF.

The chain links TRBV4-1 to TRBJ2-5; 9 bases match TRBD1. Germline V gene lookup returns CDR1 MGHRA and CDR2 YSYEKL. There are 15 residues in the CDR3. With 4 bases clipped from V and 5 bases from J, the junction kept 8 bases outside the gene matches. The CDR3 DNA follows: TGCGCCAGCAGCCCTATCCGGGACAGGGAGGAGACCCAGTACTTC. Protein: CASSPIRDREETQYF.

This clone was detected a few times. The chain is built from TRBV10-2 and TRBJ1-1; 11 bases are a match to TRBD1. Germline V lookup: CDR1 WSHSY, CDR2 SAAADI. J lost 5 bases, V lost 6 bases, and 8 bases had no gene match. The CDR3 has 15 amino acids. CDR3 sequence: CASRLRDRGETEAFF. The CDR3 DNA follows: TGCGCCAGCAGGCTCCGGGACAGGGGGGAAACTGAAGCTTTCTTT.

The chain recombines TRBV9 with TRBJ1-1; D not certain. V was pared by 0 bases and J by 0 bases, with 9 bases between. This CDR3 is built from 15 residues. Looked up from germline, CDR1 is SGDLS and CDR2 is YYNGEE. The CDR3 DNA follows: TGTGCCAGCAGCGTAGGTGGGGAGATGAACACTGAAGCTTTCTTT. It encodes CASSVGGEMNTEAFF.

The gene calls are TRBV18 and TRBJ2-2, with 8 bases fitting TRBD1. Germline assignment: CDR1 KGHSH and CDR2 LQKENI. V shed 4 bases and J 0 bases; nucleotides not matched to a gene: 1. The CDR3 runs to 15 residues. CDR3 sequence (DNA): TGTGCCAGCTCACTGGACAGGGCGAACACCGGGGAGCTGTTTTTT. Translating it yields CASSLDRANTGELFF.

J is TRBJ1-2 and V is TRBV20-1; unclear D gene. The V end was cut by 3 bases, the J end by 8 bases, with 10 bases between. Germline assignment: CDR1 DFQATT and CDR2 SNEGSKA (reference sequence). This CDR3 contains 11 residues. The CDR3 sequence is CSASWAGGYTF. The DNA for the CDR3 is TGCAGTGCTAGCTGGGCAGGAGGCTACACCTTC.

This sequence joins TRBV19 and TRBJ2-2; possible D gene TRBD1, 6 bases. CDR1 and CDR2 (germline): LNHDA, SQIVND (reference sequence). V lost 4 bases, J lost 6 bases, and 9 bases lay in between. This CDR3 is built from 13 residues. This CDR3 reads CASSRQVSGELFF. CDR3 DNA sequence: TGTGCCAGTAGTAGACAGGTCTCCGGGGAGCTGTTTTTT.

The CDR3: CASSLDVVGNTEAFF. The DNA for the CDR3 is TGCGCCAGCAGCTTGGACGTGGTCGGGAACACTGAAGCTTTCTTT. The chain carries TRBV5-1 and TRBJ1-1; D gene uncertain. V was clipped by 0 bases and J by 1 base, with 10 bases between them. This CDR3 comprises 15 residues. Germline CDR1 reads SGHRS; CDR2 reads YFSETQ.

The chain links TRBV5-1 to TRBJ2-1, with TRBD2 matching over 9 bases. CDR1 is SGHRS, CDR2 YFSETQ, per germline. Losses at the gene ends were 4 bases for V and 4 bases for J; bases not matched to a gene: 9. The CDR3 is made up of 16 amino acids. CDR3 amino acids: CASSPTASGGYNEQFF. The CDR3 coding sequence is TGCGCCAGCAGCCCAACGGCGAGCGGGGGGTACAATGAGCAGTTCTTC.

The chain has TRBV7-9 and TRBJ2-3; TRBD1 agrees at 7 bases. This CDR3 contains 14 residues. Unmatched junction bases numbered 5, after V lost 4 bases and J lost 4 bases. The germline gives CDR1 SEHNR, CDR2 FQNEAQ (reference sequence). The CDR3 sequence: CASSSPGGADTQYF. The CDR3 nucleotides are TGTGCCAGCAGCTCTCCAGGGGGAGCAGATACGCAGTATTTT.

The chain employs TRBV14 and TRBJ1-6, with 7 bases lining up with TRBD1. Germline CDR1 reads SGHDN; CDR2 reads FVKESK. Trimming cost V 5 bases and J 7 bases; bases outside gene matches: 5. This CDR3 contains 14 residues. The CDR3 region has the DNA TGTGCCAGCAGCTGGGACAGACTCAATTCACCCCTCCACTTT. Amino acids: CASSWDRLNSPLHF.

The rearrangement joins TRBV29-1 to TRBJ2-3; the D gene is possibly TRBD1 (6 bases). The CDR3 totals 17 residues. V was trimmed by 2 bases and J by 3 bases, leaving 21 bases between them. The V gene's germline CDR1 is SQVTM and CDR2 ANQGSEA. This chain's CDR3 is CSVEILRGPGRTDTQYF. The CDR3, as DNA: TGCAGCGTTGAAATCCTCAGGGGACCGGGACGGACAGATACGCAGTATTTT.

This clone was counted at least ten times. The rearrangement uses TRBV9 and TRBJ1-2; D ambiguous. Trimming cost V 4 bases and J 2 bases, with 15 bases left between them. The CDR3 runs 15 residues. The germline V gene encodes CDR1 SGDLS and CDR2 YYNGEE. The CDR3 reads CASSPGGSENYGYTF. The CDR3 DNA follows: TGTGCCAGCAGCCCCGGAGGCAGCGAAAACTATGGCTACACCTTC.

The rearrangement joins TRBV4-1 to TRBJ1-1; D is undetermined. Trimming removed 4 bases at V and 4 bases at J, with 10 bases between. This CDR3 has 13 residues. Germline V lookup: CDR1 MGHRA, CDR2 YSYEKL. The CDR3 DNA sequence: TGCGCCAGCAGCCCCGGGCGGGGCACTGAAGCTTTCTTT. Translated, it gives CASSPGRGTEAFF.

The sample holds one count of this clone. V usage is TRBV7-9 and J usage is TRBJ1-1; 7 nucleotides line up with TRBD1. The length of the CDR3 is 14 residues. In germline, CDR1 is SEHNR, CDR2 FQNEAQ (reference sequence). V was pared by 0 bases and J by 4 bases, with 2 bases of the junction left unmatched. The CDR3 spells CASSLAPGGTEAFF. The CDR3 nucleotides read TGTGCCAGCAGCTTAGCTCCAGGGGGCACTGAAGCTTTCTTT.

CDR3 DNA: TGTGCCAGCAGCTTAGGACTAGCGGCCAGCTCTGGGGCCAACGTCCTGACTTTC. It is translated as CASSLGLAASSGANVLTF. The chain links TRBV7-9 to TRBJ2-6; 9 bases line up with TRBD2. Germline V CDR1 and CDR2: SEHNR, FQNEAQ (reference sequence). The J segment lost 0 bases and the V segment lost 1 base, leaving 4 bases of the junction unmatched. This CDR3 region has 18 residues.